This TCR beta chain was captured in a study of T cells in Graves' hyperthyroidism and ophthalmopathy. Study-wide results and caveats: Among thyroid clonotypes expanded above 0.001, most also appeared in blood. Stable hyperthyroidism was told apart from ophthalmopathy by a model built on 13 V-J features.

Germline V gives CDR1 SNHLY, CDR2 FYNNEI. The CDR3 is 15 residues long. V was clipped by 8 bases and J by 5 bases; unmatched bases: 14. This clonotype came up many times. Its cognate antigen is unknown. Amplified TCR beta CDR3 regions derived from RNA transcripts. When the TCR CDR3 underwent first-round RT-PCR, the HTBI primer set was used. TCRdb reanalysed the multiplex PCR reads using MiXCR and keeps one entry per CDR3 protein. Of hundreds of thousands of distinct CDR3 sequences detected, roughly 15% appear once; the ten largest clones hold 4% to 5.5%. Researchers barred patients who had uncontrolled infection, other autoimmune disease, pregnancy or lactation. Fresh 10 ml peripheral blood yielded PBMCs.

The chain recombines TRBV2 with TRBJ2-5, with 7 bases fitting TRBD2. The clonotype was recovered from a woman aged 40 to 50 with Graves' ophthalmopathy. Sequences were obtained from blood. The CDR3 nucleotides are TGTGCCAGCGCAACTGCCTGGGAGGGAGGGGAGACCCAGTACTTC. Translation gives CASATAWEGGETQYF.